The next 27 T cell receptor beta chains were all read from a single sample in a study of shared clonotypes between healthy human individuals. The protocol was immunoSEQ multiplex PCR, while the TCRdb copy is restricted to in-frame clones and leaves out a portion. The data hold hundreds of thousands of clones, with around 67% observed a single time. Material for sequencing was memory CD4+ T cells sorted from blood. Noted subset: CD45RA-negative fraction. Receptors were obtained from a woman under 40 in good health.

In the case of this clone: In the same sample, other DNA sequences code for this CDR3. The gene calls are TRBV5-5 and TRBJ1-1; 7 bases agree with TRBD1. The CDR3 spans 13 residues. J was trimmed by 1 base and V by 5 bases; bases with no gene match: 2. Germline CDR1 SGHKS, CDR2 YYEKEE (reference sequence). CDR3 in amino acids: CASSRQGNTEAFF. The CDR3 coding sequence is TGTGCCAGCAGTCGACAGGGGAACACTGAAGCTTTCTTT.

The CDR3 is CASSLQAGYNEQFF. Here the CDR3 DNA reads TGTGCCAGCAGCCTCCAAGCGGGCTACAATGAGCAGTTCTTC. This chain links TRBV7-3 with TRBJ2-1; TRBD2 might be the D (6 bases). This CDR3 is 14 amino acids long. The germline CDR1 and CDR2 sequences are SGHTA and FQGTGA. Trimming pared 5 bases from V and 3 bases from J, leaving 11 bases between. Variable domain in full (rest from reference TRBV7-3 and TRBJ2-1): GAGVSQTPSNKVTEKGKYVELRCDPISGHTALYWYRQSLGQGPEFLIYFQGTGAADDSGLPNDRFFAVRPEGSVSTLKIQRTERGDSAVYLCASSLQAGYNEQFFGPGTRLTVL.

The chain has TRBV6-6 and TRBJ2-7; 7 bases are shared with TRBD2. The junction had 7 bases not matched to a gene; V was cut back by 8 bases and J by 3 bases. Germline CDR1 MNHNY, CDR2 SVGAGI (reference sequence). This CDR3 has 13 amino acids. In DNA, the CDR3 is TGTGCCAGCTCGACTAGCAGAGGCTACGAGCAGTACTTC. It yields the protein CASSTSRGYEQYF.

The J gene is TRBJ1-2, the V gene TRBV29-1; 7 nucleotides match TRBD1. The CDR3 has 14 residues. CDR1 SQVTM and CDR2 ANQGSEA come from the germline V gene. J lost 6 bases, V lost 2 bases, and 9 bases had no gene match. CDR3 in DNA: TGCAGCGTTGAAATACAGGGGACCTGGCATGGCTACACCTTC. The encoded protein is CSVEIQGTWHGYTF.

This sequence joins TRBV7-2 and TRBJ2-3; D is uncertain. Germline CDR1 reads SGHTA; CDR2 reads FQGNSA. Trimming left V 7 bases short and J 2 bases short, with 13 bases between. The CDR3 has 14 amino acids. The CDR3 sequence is CASNFGQITDTQYF. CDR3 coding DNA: TGTGCCAGCAACTTTGGGCAGATCACAGATACGCAGTATTTT.

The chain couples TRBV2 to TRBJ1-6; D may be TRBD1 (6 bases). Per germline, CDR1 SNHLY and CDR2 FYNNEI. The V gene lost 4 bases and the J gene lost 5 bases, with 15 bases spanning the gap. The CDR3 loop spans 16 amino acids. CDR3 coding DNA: TGTGCCAGCAGTGTTCGTCCGACAGGAGATAATTCACCCCTCCACTTT. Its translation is CASSVRPTGDNSPLHF.

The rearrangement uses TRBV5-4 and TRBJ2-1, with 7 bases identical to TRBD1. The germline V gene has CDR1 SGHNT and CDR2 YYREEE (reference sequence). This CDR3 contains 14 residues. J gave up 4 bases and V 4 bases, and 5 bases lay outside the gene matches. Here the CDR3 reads CASSTGQIYNEQFF. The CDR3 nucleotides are TGTGCCAGCAGCACGGGACAGATATACAATGAGCAGTTCTTC.

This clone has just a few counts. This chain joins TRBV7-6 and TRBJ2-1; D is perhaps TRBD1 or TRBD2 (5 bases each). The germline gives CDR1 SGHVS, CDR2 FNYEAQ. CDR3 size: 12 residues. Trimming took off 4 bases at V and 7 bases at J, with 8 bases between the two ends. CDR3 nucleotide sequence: TGTGCCAGCAGCTGGGGACCGAATGAGCAGTTCTTC. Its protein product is CASSWGPNEQFF.

CDR3 residues: CSVGSQSYEQYF. The CDR3 bases are TGCAGCGTTGGTTCGCAGTCCTACGAGCAGTACTTC. The rearrangement uses TRBV29-1 and TRBJ2-7; D unclear. The CDR3 consists of 12 residues. Per germline, CDR1 SQVTM and CDR2 ANQGSEA. V dropped 4 bases and J dropped 1 base, with 8 bases sitting between them.

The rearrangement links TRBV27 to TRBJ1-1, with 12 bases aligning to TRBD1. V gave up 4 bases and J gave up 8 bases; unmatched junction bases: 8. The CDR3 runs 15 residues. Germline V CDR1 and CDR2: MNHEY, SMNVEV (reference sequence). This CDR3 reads CASSSFSGTGGEAFF. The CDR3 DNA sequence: TGTGCCAGCAGTTCCTTCTCCGGGACAGGGGGCGAAGCTTTCTTT.

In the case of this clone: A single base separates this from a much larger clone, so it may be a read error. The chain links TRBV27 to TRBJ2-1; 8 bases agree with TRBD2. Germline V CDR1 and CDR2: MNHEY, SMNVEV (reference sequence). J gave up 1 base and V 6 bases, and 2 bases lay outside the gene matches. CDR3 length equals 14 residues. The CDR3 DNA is TGTGCCAGCAGGAAGCGGGAGTCCTACAATGAGCAGTTCTTC. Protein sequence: CASRKRESYNEQFF.

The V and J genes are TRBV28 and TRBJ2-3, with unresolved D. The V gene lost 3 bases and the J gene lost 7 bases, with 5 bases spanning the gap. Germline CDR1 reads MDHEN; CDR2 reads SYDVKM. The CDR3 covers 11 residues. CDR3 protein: CASSLQYTQYF. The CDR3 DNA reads TGTGCCAGCAGTTTGCAATATACGCAGTATTTT.

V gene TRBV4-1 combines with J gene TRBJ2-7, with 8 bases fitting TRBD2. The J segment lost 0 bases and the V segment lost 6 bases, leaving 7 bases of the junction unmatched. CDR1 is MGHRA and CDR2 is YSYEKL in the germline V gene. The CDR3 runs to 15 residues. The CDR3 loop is CASRDPGTSSYEQYF. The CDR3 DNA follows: TGCGCCAGCAGGGACCCGGGGACTAGCTCCTACGAGCAGTACTTC.

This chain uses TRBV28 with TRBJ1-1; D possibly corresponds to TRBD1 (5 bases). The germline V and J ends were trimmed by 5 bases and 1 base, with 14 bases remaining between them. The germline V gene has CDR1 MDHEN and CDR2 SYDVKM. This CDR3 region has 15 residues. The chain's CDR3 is CASSNPGPQNTEAFF. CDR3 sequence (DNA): TGTGCCAGCAGTAACCCGGGACCCCAGAACACTGAAGCTTTCTTT.

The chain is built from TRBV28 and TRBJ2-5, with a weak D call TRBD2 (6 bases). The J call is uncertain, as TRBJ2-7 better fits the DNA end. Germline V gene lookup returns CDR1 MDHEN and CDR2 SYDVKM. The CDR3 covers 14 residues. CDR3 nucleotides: TGTGCCAGCAGTGGGGGGTACGGGGACTACGAGCAGTACTTC. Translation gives CASSGGYGDYEQYF.

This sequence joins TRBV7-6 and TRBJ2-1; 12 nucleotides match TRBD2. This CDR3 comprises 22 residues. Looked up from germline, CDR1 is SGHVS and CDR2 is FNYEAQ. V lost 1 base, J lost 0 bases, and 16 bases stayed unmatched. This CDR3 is CASSLDPLASGRVLSSYNEQFF. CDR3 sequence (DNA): TGTGCCAGCAGCTTAGATCCGCTTGCTAGCGGGAGGGTCCTTAGCTCCTACAATGAGCAGTTCTTC.

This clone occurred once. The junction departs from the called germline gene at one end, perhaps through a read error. CDR3 coding DNA: TGTGCCAGCTCTCCACAGGGGCTTCGGGGAGATACGCAGTATTTT. This translates into CASSPQGLRGDTQYF. The chain is built from TRBV18 and TRBJ2-3; 7 bases line up with TRBD1. The V gene's germline CDR1 is KGHSH and CDR2 LQKENI. This CDR3 region has 15 residues. Filled out from reference TRBV18 and TRBJ2-3, the complete variable domain reads NAGVMQNPRHLVRRRGQEARLRCSPMKGHSHVYWYRQLPEEGLKFMVYLQKENIIDESGMPKERFSAEFPKEGPSILRIQQVVRGDSAAYFCASSPQGLRGDTQYFGPGTRLTVL.

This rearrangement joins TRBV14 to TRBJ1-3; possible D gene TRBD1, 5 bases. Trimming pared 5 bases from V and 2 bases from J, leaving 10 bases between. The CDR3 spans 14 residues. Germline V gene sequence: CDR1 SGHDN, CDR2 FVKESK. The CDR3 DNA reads TGTGCCAGCAGCATGACGACAGCTGGAAACACCATATATTTT. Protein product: CASSMTTAGNTIYF.

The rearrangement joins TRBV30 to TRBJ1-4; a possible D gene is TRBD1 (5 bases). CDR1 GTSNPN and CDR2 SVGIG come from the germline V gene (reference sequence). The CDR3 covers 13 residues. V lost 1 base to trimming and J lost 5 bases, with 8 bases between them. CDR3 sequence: CAWSGQLNEKLFF. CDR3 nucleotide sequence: TGTGCCTGGAGTGGACAGTTAAATGAAAAACTGTTTTTT. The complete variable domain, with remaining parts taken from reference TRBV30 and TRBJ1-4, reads SQTIHQWPATLVQPVGSPLSLECTVEGTSNPNLYWYRQAAGRGLQLLFYSVGIGQISSEVPQNLSASRPQDRQFILSSKKLLLSDSGFYLCAWSGQLNEKLFFGSGTQLSVL.

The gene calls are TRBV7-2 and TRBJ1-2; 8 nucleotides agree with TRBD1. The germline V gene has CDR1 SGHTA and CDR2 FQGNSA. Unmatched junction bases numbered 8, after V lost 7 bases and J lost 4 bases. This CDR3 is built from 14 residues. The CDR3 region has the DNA TGTGCCAGCATCTATCAGGGGGCTAGCTATGGCTACACCTTC. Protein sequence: CASIYQGASYGYTF. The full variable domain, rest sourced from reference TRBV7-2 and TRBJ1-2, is GAGVSQSPSNKVTEKGKDVELRCDPISGHTALYWYRQSLGQGLEFLIYFQGNSAPDKSGLPSDRFSAERTGGSVSTLTIQRTQQEDSAVYLCASIYQGASYGYTFGSGTRLTVV.

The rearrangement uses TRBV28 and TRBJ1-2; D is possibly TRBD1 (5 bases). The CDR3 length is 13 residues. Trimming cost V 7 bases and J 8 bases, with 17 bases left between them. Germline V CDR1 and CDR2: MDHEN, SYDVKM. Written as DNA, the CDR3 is TGTGCCAGCATCCCTCCCGGGACGGGGGGCTACACCTTC. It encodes CASIPPGTGGYTF.

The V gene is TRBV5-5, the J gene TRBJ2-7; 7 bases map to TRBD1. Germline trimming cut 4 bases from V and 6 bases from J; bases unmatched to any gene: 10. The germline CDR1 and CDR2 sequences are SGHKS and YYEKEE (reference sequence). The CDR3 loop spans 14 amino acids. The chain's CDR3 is CASSDGTVLVEQYF. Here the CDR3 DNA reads TGTGCCAGCAGCGACGGGACAGTTCTCGTCGAGCAGTACTTC. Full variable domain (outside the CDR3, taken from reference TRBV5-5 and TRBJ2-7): DAGVTQSPTHLIKTRGQQVTLRCSPISGHKSVSWYQQVLGQGPQFIFQYYEKEERGRGNFPDRFSARQFPNYSSELNVNALLLGDSALYLCASSDGTVLVEQYFGPGTRLTVT.

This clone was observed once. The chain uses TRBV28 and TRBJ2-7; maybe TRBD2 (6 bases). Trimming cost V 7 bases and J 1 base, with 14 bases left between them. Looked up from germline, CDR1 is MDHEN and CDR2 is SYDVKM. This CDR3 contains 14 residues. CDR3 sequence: CASIGGGRSYEQYF. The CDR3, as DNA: TGTGCCAGCATCGGGGGAGGTAGGTCCTACGAGCAGTACTTC. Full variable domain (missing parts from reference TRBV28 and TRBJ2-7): DVKVTQSSRYLVKRTGEKVFLECVQDMDHENMFWYRQDPGLGLRLIYFSYDVKMKEKGDIPEGYSVSREKKERFSLILESASTNQTSMYLCASIGGGRSYEQYFGPGTRLTVT.

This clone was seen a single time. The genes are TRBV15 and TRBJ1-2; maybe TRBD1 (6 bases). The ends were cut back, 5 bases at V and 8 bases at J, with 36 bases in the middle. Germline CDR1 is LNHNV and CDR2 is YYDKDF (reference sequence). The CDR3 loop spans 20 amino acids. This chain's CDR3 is CATSYARGATAFQALRGYTF. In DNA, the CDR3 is TGTGCCACCAGCTACGCCAGGGGCGCGACAGCCTTTCAGGCCCTAAGAGGCTACACCTTC.

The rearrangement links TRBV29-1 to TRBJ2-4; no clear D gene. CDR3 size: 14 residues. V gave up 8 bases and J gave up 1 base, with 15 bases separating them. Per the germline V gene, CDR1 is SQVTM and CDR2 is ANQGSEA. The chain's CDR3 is CSCTRLEAKNIQYF. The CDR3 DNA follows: TGCAGCTGCACTCGACTTGAGGCCAAAAACATTCAGTACTTC.

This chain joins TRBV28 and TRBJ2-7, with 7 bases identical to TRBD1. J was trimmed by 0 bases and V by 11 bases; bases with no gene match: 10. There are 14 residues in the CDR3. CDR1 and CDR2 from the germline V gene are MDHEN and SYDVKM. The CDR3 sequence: CAARDRVSSYEQYF. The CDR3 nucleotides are TGTGCCGCGCGAGACAGGGTTAGCTCCTACGAGCAGTACTTC. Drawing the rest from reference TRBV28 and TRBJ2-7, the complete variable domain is DVKVTQSSRYLVKRTGEKVFLECVQDMDHENMFWYRQDPGLGLRLIYFSYDVKMKEKGDIPEGYSVSREKKERFSLILESASTNQTSMYLCAARDRVSSYEQYFGPGTRLTVT.

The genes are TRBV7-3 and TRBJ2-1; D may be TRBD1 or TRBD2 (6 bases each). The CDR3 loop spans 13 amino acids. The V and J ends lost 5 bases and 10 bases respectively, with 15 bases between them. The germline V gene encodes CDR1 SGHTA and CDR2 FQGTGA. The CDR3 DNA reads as TGTGCCAGCAGCCCGGGGGCCTACGGGGAGCAGTTCTTC. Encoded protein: CASSPGAYGEQFF.